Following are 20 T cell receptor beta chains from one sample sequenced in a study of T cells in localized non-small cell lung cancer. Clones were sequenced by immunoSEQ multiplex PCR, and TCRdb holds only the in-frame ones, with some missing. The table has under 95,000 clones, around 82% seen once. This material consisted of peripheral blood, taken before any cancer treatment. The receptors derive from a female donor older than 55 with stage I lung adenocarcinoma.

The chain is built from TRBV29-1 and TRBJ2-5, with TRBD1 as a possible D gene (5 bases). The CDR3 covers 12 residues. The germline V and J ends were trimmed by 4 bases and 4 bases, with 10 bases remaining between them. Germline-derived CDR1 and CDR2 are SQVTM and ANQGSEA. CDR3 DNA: TGCAGCGTTGGGAGTAGGGGAGAGACCCAGTACTTC. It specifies CSVGSRGETQYF.

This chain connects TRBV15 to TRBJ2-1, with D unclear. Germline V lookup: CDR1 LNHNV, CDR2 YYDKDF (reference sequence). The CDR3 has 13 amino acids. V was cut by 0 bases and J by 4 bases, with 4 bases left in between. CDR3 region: CATSREGYNEQFF. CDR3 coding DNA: TGTGCCACCAGCAGAGAAGGATACAATGAGCAGTTCTTC.

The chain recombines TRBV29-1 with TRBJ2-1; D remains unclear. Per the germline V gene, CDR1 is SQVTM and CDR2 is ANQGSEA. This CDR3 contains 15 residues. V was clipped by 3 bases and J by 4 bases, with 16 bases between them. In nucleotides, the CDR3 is TGCAGCGTTGAGAGGCGGAACCTCGGGTACAATGAGCAGTTCTTC. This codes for CSVERRNLGYNEQFF.

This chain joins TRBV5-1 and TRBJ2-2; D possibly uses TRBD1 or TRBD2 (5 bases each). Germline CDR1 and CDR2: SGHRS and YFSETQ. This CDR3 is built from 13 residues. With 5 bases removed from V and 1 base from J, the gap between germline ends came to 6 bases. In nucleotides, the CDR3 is TGCGCCAGCAGGGGGGTGAACACCGGGGAGCTGTTTTTT. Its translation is CASRGVNTGELFF.

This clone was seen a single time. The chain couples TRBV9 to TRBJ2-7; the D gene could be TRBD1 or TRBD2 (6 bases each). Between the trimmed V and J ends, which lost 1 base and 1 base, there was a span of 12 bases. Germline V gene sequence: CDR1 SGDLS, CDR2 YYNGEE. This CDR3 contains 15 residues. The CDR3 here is CASSVRGDSSYEQYF. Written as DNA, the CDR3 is TGTGCCAGCAGCGTAAGGGGGGATTCTTCCTACGAGCAGTACTTC.

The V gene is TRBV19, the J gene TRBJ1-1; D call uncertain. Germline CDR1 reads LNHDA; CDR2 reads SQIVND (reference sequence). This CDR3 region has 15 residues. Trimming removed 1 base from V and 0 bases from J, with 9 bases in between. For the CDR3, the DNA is TGTGCCAGTAGTATAGTCCCGGACCTGAACACTGAAGCTTTCTTT. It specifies CASSIVPDLNTEAFF.

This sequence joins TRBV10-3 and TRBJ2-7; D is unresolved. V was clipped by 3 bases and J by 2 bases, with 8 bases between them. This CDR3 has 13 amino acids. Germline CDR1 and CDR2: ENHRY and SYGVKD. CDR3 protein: CAISDAMTYEQYF. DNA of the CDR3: TGTGCCATCAGTGATGCTATGACCTACGAGCAGTACTTC.

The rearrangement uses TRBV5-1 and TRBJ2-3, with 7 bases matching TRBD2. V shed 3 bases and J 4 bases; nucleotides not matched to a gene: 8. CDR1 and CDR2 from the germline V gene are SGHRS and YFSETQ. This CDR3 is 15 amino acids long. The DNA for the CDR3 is TGCGCCAGCAGCTCCTCGACTAGCCCCGCAGATACGCAGTATTTT. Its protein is CASSSSTSPADTQYF. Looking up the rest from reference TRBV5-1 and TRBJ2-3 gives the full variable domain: KAGVTQTPRYLIKTRGQQVTLSCSPISGHRSVSWYQQTPGQGLQFLFEYFSETQRNKGNFPGRFSGRQFSNSRSEMNVSTLELGDSALYLCASSSSTSPADTQYFGPGTRLTVL.

CDR3 nucleotide sequence: TGTGCCAGTAGTAGTGACGATAGGCCCCAGCATTTT. Translated, it gives CASSSDDRPQHF. This chain links TRBV19 with TRBJ1-5; D uncertain. CDR3 length equals 12 residues. Trimming pared 4 bases from V and 9 bases from J, leaving 10 bases between. CDR1 is LNHDA, CDR2 SQIVND, per germline (reference sequence).

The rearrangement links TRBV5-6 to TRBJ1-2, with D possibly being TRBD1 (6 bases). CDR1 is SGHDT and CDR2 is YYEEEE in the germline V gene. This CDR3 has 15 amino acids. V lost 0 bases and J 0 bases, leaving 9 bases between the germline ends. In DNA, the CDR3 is TGTGCCAGCAGCTTGGGGACAGAGACTAACTATGGCTACACCTTC. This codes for CASSLGTETNYGYTF.

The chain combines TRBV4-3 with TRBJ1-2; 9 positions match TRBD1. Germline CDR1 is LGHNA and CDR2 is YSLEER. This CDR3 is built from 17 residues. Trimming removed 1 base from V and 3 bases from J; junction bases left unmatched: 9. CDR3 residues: CASSQGGPGTGHYGYTF. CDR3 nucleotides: TGCGCCAGCAGCCAAGGTGGGCCTGGGACAGGGCACTATGGCTACACCTTC.

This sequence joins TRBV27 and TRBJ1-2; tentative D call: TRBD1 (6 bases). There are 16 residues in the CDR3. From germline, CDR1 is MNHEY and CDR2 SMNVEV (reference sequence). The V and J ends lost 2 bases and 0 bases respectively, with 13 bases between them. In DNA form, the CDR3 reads TGTGCCAGCAGTTTAGTTTTTGGACAGCCTAACTATGGCTACACCTTC. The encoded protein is CASSLVFGQPNYGYTF.

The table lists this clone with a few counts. The CDR3 sequence is CASSLDIFREQFF. CDR3 bases: TGCGCCAGCAGCTTGGATATCTTCAGGGAGCAGTTCTTC. The chain employs TRBV5-1 and TRBJ2-1; no clear D. CDR1 is SGHRS and CDR2 is YFSETQ in the germline V gene. The CDR3 consists of 13 residues. V gave up 0 bases and J gave up 10 bases, with 11 bases separating them.

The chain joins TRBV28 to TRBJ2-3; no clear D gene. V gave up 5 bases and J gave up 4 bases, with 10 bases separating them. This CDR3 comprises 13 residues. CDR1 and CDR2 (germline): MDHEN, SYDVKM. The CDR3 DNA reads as TGTGCCAGCAGTCTAGGGTGGGCAGATACGCAGTATTTT. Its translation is CASSLGWADTQYF.

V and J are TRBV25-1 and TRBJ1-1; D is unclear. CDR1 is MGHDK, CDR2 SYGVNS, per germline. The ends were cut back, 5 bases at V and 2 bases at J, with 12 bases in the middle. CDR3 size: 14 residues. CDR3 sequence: CASSPQGRNTEAFF. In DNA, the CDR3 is TGTGCCAGCAGTCCGCAAGGGCGAAACACTGAAGCTTTCTTT.

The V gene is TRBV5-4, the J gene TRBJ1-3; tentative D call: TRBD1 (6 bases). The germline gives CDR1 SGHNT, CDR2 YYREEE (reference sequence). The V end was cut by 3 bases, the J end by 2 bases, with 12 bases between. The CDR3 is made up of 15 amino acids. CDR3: CASSSPTGTGNTIYF. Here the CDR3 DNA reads TGTGCCAGCAGCTCTCCTACAGGGACTGGAAACACCATATATTTT.

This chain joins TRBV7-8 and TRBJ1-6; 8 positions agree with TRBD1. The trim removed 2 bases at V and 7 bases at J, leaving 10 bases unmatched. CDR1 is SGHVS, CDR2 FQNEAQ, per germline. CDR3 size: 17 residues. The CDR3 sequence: CASSLFERTGGNSPLHF. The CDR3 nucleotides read TGTGCCAGCAGCTTATTTGAGAGAACAGGGGGAAATTCACCCCTCCACTTT.

The CDR3 DNA sequence: TGTGCCAGCAGGGTATACGAGCAGTACTTC. Protein product: CASRVYEQYF. The J gene is TRBJ2-7, the V gene TRBV6-5; no clear D gene. V shed 6 bases and J shed 4 bases, with 4 bases lying between them. The germline gives CDR1 MNHEY, CDR2 SVGAGI. The CDR3 covers 10 residues.

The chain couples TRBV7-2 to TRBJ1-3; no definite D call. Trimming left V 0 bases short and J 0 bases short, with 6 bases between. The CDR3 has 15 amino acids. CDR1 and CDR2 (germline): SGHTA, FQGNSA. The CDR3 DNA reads TGTGCCAGCAGCTTAGCACCGAGCTCTGGAAACACCATATATTTT. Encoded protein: CASSLAPSSGNTIYF.

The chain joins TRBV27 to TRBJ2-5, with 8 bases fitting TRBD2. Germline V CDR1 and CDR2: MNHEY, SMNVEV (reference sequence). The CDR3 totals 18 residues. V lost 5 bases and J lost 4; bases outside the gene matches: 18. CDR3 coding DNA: TGTGCCAGCAGTCCGGGCCCTCATAGCGGGATAGGAGGAGAGACCCAGTACTTC. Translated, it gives CASSPGPHSGIGGETQYF.